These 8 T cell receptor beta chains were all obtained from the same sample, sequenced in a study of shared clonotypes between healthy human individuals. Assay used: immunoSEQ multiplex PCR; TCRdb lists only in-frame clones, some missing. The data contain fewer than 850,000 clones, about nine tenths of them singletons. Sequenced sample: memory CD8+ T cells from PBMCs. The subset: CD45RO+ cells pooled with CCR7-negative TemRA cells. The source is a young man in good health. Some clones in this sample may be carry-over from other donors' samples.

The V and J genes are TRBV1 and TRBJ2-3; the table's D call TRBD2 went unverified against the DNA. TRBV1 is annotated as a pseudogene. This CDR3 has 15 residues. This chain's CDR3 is CTSSQERERTDTQYF. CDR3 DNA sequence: TGCACCAGCAGCCAAGAGCGGGAGCGGACAGATACGCAGTATTTT.

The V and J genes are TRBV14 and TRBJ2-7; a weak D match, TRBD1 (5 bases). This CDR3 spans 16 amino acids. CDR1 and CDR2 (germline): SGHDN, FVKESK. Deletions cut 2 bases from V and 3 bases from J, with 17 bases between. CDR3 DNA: TGTGCCAGCAGCCAATTTACGCAGGGTCGGCTCTACGAGCAGTACTTC. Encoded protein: CASSQFTQGRLYEQYF.

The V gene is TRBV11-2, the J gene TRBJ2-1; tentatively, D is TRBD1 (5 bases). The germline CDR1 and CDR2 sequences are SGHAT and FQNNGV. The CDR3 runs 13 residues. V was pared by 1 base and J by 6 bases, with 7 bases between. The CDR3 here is CASSLAQGNEQFF. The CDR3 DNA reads TGTGCCAGCAGCTTAGCCCAGGGCAATGAGCAGTTCTTC.

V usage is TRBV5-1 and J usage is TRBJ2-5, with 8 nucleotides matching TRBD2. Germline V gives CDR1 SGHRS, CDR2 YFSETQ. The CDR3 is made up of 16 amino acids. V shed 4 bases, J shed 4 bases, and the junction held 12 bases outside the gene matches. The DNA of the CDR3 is TGCGCCAGCAGCCGACTTGGAGCGGGAGTCGGAGAGACCCAGTACTTC. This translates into CASSRLGAGVGETQYF.

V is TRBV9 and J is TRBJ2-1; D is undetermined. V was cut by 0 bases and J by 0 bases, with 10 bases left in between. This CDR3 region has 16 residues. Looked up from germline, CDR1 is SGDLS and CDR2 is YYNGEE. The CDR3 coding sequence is TGTGCCAGCAGCGTAGTCCCGGACGGCTCCTACAATGAGCAGTTCTTC. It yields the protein CASSVVPDGSYNEQFF.

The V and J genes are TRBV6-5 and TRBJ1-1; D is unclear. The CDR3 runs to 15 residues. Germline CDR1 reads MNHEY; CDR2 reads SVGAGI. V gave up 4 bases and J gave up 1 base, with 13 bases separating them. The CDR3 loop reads CASSSSEAGNTEAFF. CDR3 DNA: TGTGCCAGCAGTTCCTCGGAGGCGGGGAACACTGAAGCTTTCTTT.

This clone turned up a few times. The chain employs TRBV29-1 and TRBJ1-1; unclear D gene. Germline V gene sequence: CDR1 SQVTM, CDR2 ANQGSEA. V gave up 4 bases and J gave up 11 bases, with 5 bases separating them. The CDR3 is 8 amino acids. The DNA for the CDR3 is TGCAGCGTTGTGGGGGCTTTCTTT. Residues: CSVVGAFF.

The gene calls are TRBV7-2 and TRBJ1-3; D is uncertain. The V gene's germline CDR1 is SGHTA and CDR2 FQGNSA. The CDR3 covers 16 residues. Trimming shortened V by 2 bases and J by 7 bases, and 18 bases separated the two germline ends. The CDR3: CASSLNPSEPRNTIYF. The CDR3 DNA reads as TGTGCCAGCAGCTTAAACCCCTCGGAACCCCGGAACACCATATATTTT.